The 20 T cell receptor beta chains below were found in one sample sequenced in a study of shared clonotypes between healthy human individuals. TCRdb keeps only in-frame clones here, not all; method: immunoSEQ multiplex PCR. The sample holds approximately 510,000 clones; 79% are singletons and the top ten take over 10%. The specimen sequenced was PBMCs. These receptors all stem from a woman aged 40-49 years in good health. Some clones in this sample may be carry-over from other donors' samples.

A few counts support this clone. The V gene is TRBV10-3, the J gene TRBJ1-5, with 7 bases aligning to TRBD1. The ends lost 2 bases at V and 0 bases at J; junction bases unmatched: 4. This CDR3 has 16 amino acids. Per the germline V gene, CDR1 is ENHRY and CDR2 is SYGVKD. DNA for the CDR3: TGTGCCATCAGTGAGCCGACAGGGAATAGCAATCAGCCCCAGCATTTT. Its protein is CAISEPTGNSNQPQHF.

The chain carries TRBV11-3 and TRBJ2-5, with D perhaps matching TRBD1 or TRBD2 (5 bases each). Trimming took off 5 bases at V and 5 bases at J, with 15 bases between the two ends. This CDR3 contains 14 residues. Germline CDR1 reads SGHNT; CDR2 reads YENEEA. CDR3 nucleotides: TGTGCCAGCAGCCCAGGAGGCCGGGGCGAGACCCAGTACTTC. As protein: CASSPGGRGETQYF.

This clone was seen only once. The chain links TRBV18 to TRBJ2-2; 7 nucleotides agree with TRBD1. The CDR3 spans 16 residues. Germline V gene data show CDR1 as KGHSH and CDR2 as LQKENI. The V gene end was trimmed by 3 bases and the J gene end by 0 bases; junction bases not matched to a gene: 4. CDR3 sequence: CASSPQGQTNTGELFF. CDR3 in DNA: TGTGCCAGCTCACCCCAGGGACAGACGAACACCGGGGAGCTGTTTTTT.

The rearrangement links TRBV6-5 to TRBJ1-1, with unresolved D. Trimming pared 5 bases from V and 0 bases from J, leaving 13 bases between. Germline CDR1 is MNHEY and CDR2 is SVGAGI. The CDR3 runs to 15 residues. CDR3 sequence: CASSTQPNMNTEAFF. The DNA for the CDR3 is TGTGCCAGCAGTACCCAACCGAACATGAACACTGAAGCTTTCTTT.

This chain joins TRBV27 and TRBJ2-3; 11 bases line up with TRBD2. The CDR3 totals 20 residues. V lost 1 base and J lost 1; bases outside the gene matches: 13. From germline, CDR1 is MNHEY and CDR2 SMNVEV (reference sequence). In nucleotides, the CDR3 is TGTGCCAGCAGTTTATACCCCCCTTTAGCGGGAGGGCCACGCACAGATACGCAGTATTTT. It yields the protein CASSLYPPLAGGPRTDTQYF.

The genes are TRBV7-8 and TRBJ1-2, with D possibly being TRBD1 (6 bases). This CDR3 is built from 15 residues. V shed 1 base and J shed 4 bases, with 13 bases lying between them. Looked up from germline, CDR1 is SGHVS and CDR2 is FQNEAQ. The CDR3 is CASSLGRGAIYGYTF. The CDR3 region has the DNA TGTGCCAGCAGCTTAGGTCGGGGGGCCATCTATGGCTACACCTTC. The full variable domain, in which reference TRBV7-8 and TRBJ1-2 provide the parts outside the CDR3, is GAGVSQSPRYKVAKRGQDVALRCDPISGHVSLFWYQQALGQGPEFLTYFQNEAQLDKSGLPSDRFFAERPEGSVSTLKIQRTQQEDSAVYLCASSLGRGAIYGYTFGSGTRLTVV.

The V and J genes are TRBV5-6 and TRBJ2-5; TRBD2 aligns across 11 bases. With 4 bases clipped from V and 6 bases from J, the junction kept 2 bases outside the gene matches. This CDR3 has 13 residues. Looked up from germline, CDR1 is SGHDT and CDR2 is YYEEEE. CDR3 in amino acids: CASSATSGKTQYF. CDR3 nucleotide sequence: TGTGCCAGCAGCGCGACTAGCGGGAAGACCCAGTACTTC.

CDR3 sequence reads: CASSLRGGGYEQFF. The CDR3 coding sequence is TGTGCCAGCAGCCTACGGGGTGGGGGTTATGAGCAGTTCTTC. The chain recombines TRBV9 with TRBJ2-1; D may correspond to TRBD1 or TRBD2 (5 bases each). Germline CDR1 reads SGDLS; CDR2 reads YYNGEE. Trimming cost V 4 bases and J 8 bases, with 16 bases left between them. The CDR3 contains 14 residues.

This clone turned up a few times. V and J are TRBV19 and TRBJ1-2, with TRBD1 matching 10 bases. The CDR3 consists of 15 residues. The germline gives CDR1 LNHDA, CDR2 SQIVND (reference sequence). Trimming took 11 bases from V and 2 from J; bases not matched to a gene: 11. CDR3 protein: CAAGQDRGKNYGYTF. In DNA, the CDR3 is TGTGCCGCCGGACAGGACAGGGGGAAGAACTATGGCTACACCTTC.

V usage is TRBV15 and J usage is TRBJ2-6; D remains ambiguous. CDR1 is LNHNV and CDR2 is YYDKDF in the germline V gene (reference sequence). There are 13 residues in the CDR3. The V end was cut by 6 bases, the J end by 0 bases, with 3 bases between. The CDR3 region has the DNA TGTGCCACCAGGGGCTCTGGGGCCAACGTCCTGACTTTC. It is translated as CATRGSGANVLTF.

This sequence joins TRBV7-2 and TRBJ2-5; 13 bases match TRBD2. The CDR3 totals 16 residues. Germline V CDR1 and CDR2: SGHTA, FQGNSA. V dropped 5 bases and J dropped 5; count of bases not matched to a gene: 8. The CDR3 DNA follows: TGTGCCAGCAGCCCCCAGACTAGCGGGGGGCGGGAGACCCAGTACTTC. This translates into CASSPQTSGGRETQYF. The full variable domain, completed using reference TRBV7-2 and TRBJ2-5, is GAGVSQSPSNKVTEKGKDVELRCDPISGHTALYWYRQSLGQGLEFLIYFQGNSAPDKSGLPSDRFSAERTGGSVSTLTIQRTQQEDSAVYLCASSPQTSGGRETQYFGPGTRLLVL.

The rearrangement links TRBV5-1 to TRBJ2-5; no clear D gene. Per the germline V gene, CDR1 is SGHRS and CDR2 is YFSETQ. Trimming took off 0 bases at V and 4 bases at J, with 10 bases between the two ends. The CDR3 runs 14 residues. This CDR3 reads CASSLEGYGETQYF. The CDR3 nucleotides are TGCGCCAGCAGCTTGGAAGGGTATGGAGAGACCCAGTACTTC.

The J gene is TRBJ1-2, the V gene TRBV18; D is unclear. CDR3 length equals 16 residues. Germline V lookup: CDR1 KGHSH, CDR2 LQKENI. Trimming shortened V by 1 base and J by 6 bases, and 18 bases separated the two germline ends. CDR3 DNA sequence: TGTGCCAGCTCACCACGAATTGAGACGGTTGTGAATGGCTACACCTTC. Residues: CASSPRIETVVNGYTF.

The rearrangement joins TRBV9 to TRBJ2-7, with 9 positions matching TRBD2. There are 15 residues in the CDR3. CDR1 SGDLS and CDR2 YYNGEE come from the germline V gene. Germline trimming cut 4 bases from V and 7 bases from J; bases unmatched to any gene: 12. As DNA, the CDR3 is TGTGCCAGCAGCCCTGGTAGCGGGAGAGGTTTAGAGCAGTACTTC. Amino acid sequence: CASSPGSGRGLEQYF.

This sequence joins TRBV7-6 and TRBJ1-4; 7 bases align to TRBD1. The CDR3 loop spans 14 amino acids. Unmatched junction bases numbered 3, after V lost 4 bases and J lost 4 bases. Germline assignment: CDR1 SGHVS and CDR2 FNYEAQ. The CDR3 sequence is CASSSGQFNEKLFF. For the CDR3, the DNA is TGTGCCAGCAGCTCGGGACAGTTTAATGAAAAACTGTTTTTT. The entire variable domain, with the rest obtained from reference TRBV7-6 and TRBJ1-4, is as follows: GAGVSQSPRYKVTKRGQDVALRCDPISGHVSLYWYRQALGQGPEFLTYFNYEAQQDKSGLPNDRFSAERPEGSISTLTIQRTEQRDSAMYRCASSSGQFNEKLFFGSGTQLSVL.

This chain joins TRBV28 and TRBJ1-2, with D hard to call. The CDR3 totals 14 residues. V shed 3 bases and J shed 4 bases, with 12 bases lying between them. Germline loops: CDR1 MDHEN, CDR2 SYDVKM. CDR3 amino acids: CASSLVGPAYGYTF. CDR3 DNA sequence: TGTGCCAGCAGTTTGGTAGGTCCTGCCTATGGCTACACCTTC.

This rearrangement joins TRBV4-3 to TRBJ1-2; D unresolved. The germline V gene encodes CDR1 LGHNA and CDR2 YSLEER. The CDR3 sequence is 15 residues long. The V end was cut by 1 base, the J end by 8 bases, with 17 bases between. Written as DNA, the CDR3 is TGCGCCAGCAGCCAAGTACACCCAGGCCAGGCAGGCTACACCTTC. Protein: CASSQVHPGQAGYTF.

The CDR3 nucleotides are TGTGCCATCTCACCGGGACTAGCGGGCTACAATGAGCAGTTCTTC. As protein: CAISPGLAGYNEQFF. The chain combines TRBV10-3 with TRBJ2-1; 12 bases line up with TRBD2. The CDR3 is made up of 15 amino acids. Per the germline V gene, CDR1 is ENHRY and CDR2 is SYGVKD. With 8 bases clipped from V and 3 bases from J, the junction kept 5 bases outside the gene matches.

The chain is built from TRBV2 and TRBJ2-7; D possibly matches TRBD1 or TRBD2 (5 bases each). Germline values: CDR1 SNHLY, CDR2 FYNNEI. V was pared by 8 bases and J by 1 base, with 12 bases between. The CDR3 runs 13 residues. For the CDR3, the DNA is TGTGCCAGCCGGTCCGAGGGGTCCTACGAGCAGTACTTC. Encoded protein: CASRSEGSYEQYF. Full variable domain (missing parts from reference TRBV2 and TRBJ2-7): EPEVTQTPSHQVTQMGQEVILRCVPISNHLYFYWYRQILGQKVEFLVSFYNNEISEKSEIFDDQFSVERPDGSNFTLKIRSTKLEDSAMYFCASRSEGSYEQYFGPGTRLTVT.

The chain is built from TRBV30 and TRBJ2-1, with a possible D match to TRBD2 (6 bases). In germline, CDR1 is GTSNPN, CDR2 SVGIG (reference sequence). This CDR3 has 12 residues. The V end lost 4 bases, the J end lost 8 bases, and 12 bases lay between the germline ends. CDR3 in amino acids: CAWTGGTDEQFF. The CDR3 DNA follows: TGTGCCTGGACAGGCGGGACCGATGAGCAGTTCTTC.